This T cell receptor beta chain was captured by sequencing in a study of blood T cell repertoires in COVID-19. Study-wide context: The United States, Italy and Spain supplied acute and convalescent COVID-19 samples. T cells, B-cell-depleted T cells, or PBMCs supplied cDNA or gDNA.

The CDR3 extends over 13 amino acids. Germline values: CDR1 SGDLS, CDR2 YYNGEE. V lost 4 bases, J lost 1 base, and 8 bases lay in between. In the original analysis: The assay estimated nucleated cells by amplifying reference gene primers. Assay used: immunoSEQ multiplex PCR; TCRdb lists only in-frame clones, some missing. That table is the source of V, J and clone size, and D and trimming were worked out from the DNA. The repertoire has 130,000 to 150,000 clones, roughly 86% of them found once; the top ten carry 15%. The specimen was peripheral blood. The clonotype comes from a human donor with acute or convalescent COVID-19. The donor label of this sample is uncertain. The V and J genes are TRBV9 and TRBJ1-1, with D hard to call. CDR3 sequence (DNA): TGTGCCAGCAGCCATCAGGAGAACACTGAAGCTTTCTTT. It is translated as CASSHQENTEAFF.